A single sample is the source of the 22 T cell receptor beta chains below, sequenced in a study of technical replicates of blood from a handful of donors. Measured with immunoSEQ multiplex PCR; TCRdb has only the in-frame clones, and not every one. The sample contains roughly 48,000 clones, about 93% of which appear only once. Sample: PBMCs. The receptors were sampled from a human donor in good health. Some clones in this sample may be carry-over from other donors' samples.

This chain links TRBV5-1 with TRBJ2-5; 7 bases are shared with TRBD2. Unmatched junction bases numbered 6, after V lost 0 bases and J lost 4 bases. The length of the CDR3 is 15 residues. Per the germline V gene, CDR1 is SGHRS and CDR2 is YFSETQ. The CDR3 DNA sequence: TGCGCCAGCAGCTTGGGTCTAGCGGACCCAGAGACCCAGTACTTC. Translating gives CASSLGLADPETQYF. The whole variable domain, filled in from reference TRBV5-1 and TRBJ2-5, reads KAGVTQTPRYLIKTRGQQVTLSCSPISGHRSVSWYQQTPGQGLQFLFEYFSETQRNKGNFPGRFSGRQFSNSRSEMNVSTLELGDSALYLCASSLGLADPETQYFGPGTRLLVL.

The rearrangement joins TRBV4-3 to TRBJ2-7, with 7 bases that match TRBD2. Trimming cost V 0 bases and J 2 bases; bases outside gene matches: 10. This CDR3 region has 17 residues. CDR1 and CDR2 (germline): LGHNA, YSLEER. This CDR3 reads CASSQDVAPRGAYEQYF. CDR3 nucleotide sequence: TGCGCCAGCAGCCAAGACGTTGCACCTCGGGGGGCCTACGAGCAGTACTTC.

V usage is TRBV6-1 and J usage is TRBJ1-2; TRBD1 matches 7 bases. Germline V lookup: CDR1 MNHNS, CDR2 SASEGT. Trimming at V came to 0 bases and at J to 4 bases, leaving 5 bases not matched to a gene. The CDR3 contains 15 residues. The CDR3, as DNA: TGTGCCAGCAGTGAAGCCCCTGACAGGGCCTATGGCTACACCTTC. It specifies CASSEAPDRAYGYTF.

V and J are TRBV5-6 and TRBJ2-3; 10 nucleotides agree with TRBD2. The V and J ends lost 0 bases and 0 bases, in that order; junction bases with no gene match: 10. Per germline, CDR1 SGHDT and CDR2 YYEEEE. CDR3 length: 19 residues. The CDR3 is CASSLDLAGGRPSTDTQYF. CDR3 sequence (DNA): TGTGCCAGCAGCTTGGACTTAGCGGGGGGCCGGCCTAGCACAGATACGCAGTATTTT.

The chain carries TRBV6-6 and TRBJ1-2; possibly TRBD1 for D (5 bases). Looked up from germline, CDR1 is MNHNY and CDR2 is SVGAGI (reference sequence). The CDR3 is 14 residues long. Trimming left V 7 bases short and J 4 bases short, with 16 bases between. Here the CDR3 reads CASTNPPDTYGYTF. As DNA, the CDR3 is TGTGCCAGCACCAACCCACCGGACACCTATGGCTACACCTTC.

This chain links TRBV5-1 with TRBJ1-2, with D hard to call. The CDR3 totals 15 residues. The V gene's germline CDR1 is SGHRS and CDR2 YFSETQ. Trimming shortened V by 2 bases and J by 4 bases, and 15 bases separated the two germline ends. CDR3 in DNA: TGCGCCAGCAGCTTTGGATCGGAGGTTCCCTATGGCTACACCTTC. Its protein is CASSFGSEVPYGYTF.

This clone was found a few times. The V gene is TRBV4-3, the J gene TRBJ1-1; D is perhaps TRBD1 (5 bases). The CDR3 totals 15 residues. Germline V gene sequence: CDR1 LGHNA, CDR2 YSLEER. Trimming cost V 0 bases and J 3 bases, with 11 bases left between them. In DNA form, the CDR3 reads TGCGCCAGCAGCCAAGATCTGTCCAGGGACACTGAAGCTTTCTTT. Its translation is CASSQDLSRDTEAFF.

The chain couples TRBV19 to TRBJ1-2; D is uncertain. Germline loops: CDR1 LNHDA, CDR2 SQIVND (reference sequence). Between the trimmed V and J ends, which lost 7 bases and 1 base, there was a span of 22 bases. The CDR3 totals 17 residues. CDR3 in amino acids: CASMPSGAHIINYGYTF. The DNA for the CDR3 is TGTGCCAGTATGCCCTCCGGAGCGCACATCATTAACTATGGCTACACCTTC.

The CDR3 is CASSLSGNTEAFF. The CDR3 coding sequence is TGTGCCAGCAGCTTATCGGGGAACACTGAAGCTTTCTTT. V is TRBV7-9 and J is TRBJ1-1, with no clear D. The CDR3 extends over 13 amino acids. The V end lost 2 bases, the J end lost 1 base, and 5 bases lay between the germline ends. Germline CDR1 is SEHNR and CDR2 is FQNEAQ (reference sequence). Full variable domain (missing parts from reference TRBV7-9 and TRBJ1-1): DTGVSQNPRHKITKRGQNVTFRCDPISEHNRLYWYRQTLGQGPEFLTYFQNEAQLEKSRLLSDRFSAERPKGSFSTLEIQRTEQGDSAMYLCASSLSGNTEAFFGQGTRLTVV.

The chain joins TRBV6-5 to TRBJ2-1, with D tentatively TRBD1 (6 bases). The germline V and J ends were trimmed by 8 bases and 4 bases, with 15 bases remaining between them. The CDR3 has 14 residues. The V gene's germline CDR1 is MNHEY and CDR2 SVGAGI. The CDR3 bases are TGTGCCAGCTCTCCCGGGACAACTTACAATGAGCAGTTCTTC. Translated: CASSPGTTYNEQFF.

The rearrangement joins TRBV4-2 to TRBJ2-1; TRBD2 agrees at 8 bases. The junction had 4 bases not matched to a gene; V was cut back by 1 base and J by 5 bases. Germline-derived CDR1 and CDR2 are LGHNA and YNFKEQ. CDR3 size: 15 residues. CDR3 nucleotides: TGTGCCAGCAGCCAAGGAGCGGGGGTGGACAATGAGCAGTTCTTC. Encoded protein: CASSQGAGVDNEQFF.

The V and J genes are TRBV4-3 and TRBJ1-1, with D maybe TRBD1 (5 bases). Germline assignment: CDR1 LGHNA and CDR2 YSLEER. V lost 3 bases and J 1 base, leaving 12 bases between the germline ends. The CDR3 runs 15 residues. CDR3 DNA sequence: TGCGCCAGCAGCCAGGGATCCGGGGGGAACACTGAAGCTTTCTTT. Translating gives CASSQGSGGNTEAFF.

The chain joins TRBV6-5 to TRBJ1-1; 9 bases agree with TRBD1. V lost 2 bases, J lost 5 bases, and 9 bases stayed unmatched. The germline gives CDR1 MNHEY, CDR2 SVGAGI. This CDR3 comprises 16 residues. CDR3 DNA sequence: TGTGCCAGCAGTTACCAGCCGGGACAGGGAAGGACTGAAGCTTTCTTT. Encoded protein: CASSYQPGQGRTEAFF.

The chain uses TRBV30 and TRBJ2-3; 8 bases match TRBD2. In germline, CDR1 is GTSNPN, CDR2 SVGIG (reference sequence). The J segment lost 4 bases and the V segment lost 0 bases, leaving 6 bases of the junction unmatched. The length of the CDR3 is 15 residues. The CDR3 nucleotides are TGTGCCTGGAGTGTATTGGGACTAGGGGCAGATACGCAGTATTTT. This sequence encodes CAWSVLGLGADTQYF.

V usage is TRBV4-2 and J usage is TRBJ2-3; 9 positions match TRBD2. Per the germline V gene, CDR1 is LGHNA and CDR2 is YNFKEQ. CDR3 length: 15 amino acids. The V segment lost 5 bases and the J segment 7 bases; nucleotides outside the gene matches: 10. Written as DNA, the CDR3 is TGTGCCAGCAGCGGTAAATCTAGCGGGACGAATACGCAGTATTTT. It encodes CASSGKSSGTNTQYF.

V gene TRBV29-1 combines with J gene TRBJ2-1; no clear D gene. This CDR3 region has 12 residues. V was clipped by 4 bases and J by 4 bases, with 8 bases between them. Germline-derived CDR1 and CDR2 are SQVTM and ANQGSEA. The CDR3 region is CSVGGTYNEQFF. The CDR3 DNA reads TGCAGCGTTGGCGGCACTTACAATGAGCAGTTCTTC.

This clone was seen once. This rearrangement joins TRBV5-1 to TRBJ1-1; D gene unclear. The CDR3 is 14 residues long. Germline V gives CDR1 SGHRS, CDR2 YFSETQ. Trimming pared 2 bases from V and 1 base from J, leaving 9 bases between. The CDR3 is CASSFGGTNTEAFF. DNA for the CDR3: TGCGCCAGCAGCTTCGGAGGCACGAACACTGAAGCTTTCTTT.

This clone showed up just once. The rearrangement uses TRBV7-2 and TRBJ2-3, with D tentatively TRBD1 (7 bases). The CDR3 spans 15 residues. CDR1 is SGHTA and CDR2 is FQGNSA in the germline V gene. Trimming left V 11 bases short and J 4 bases short, with 22 bases between. The CDR3 loop is CAGTDRAFGADTQYF. The CDR3 bases are TGTGCCGGGACTGACAGGGCGTTTGGCGCAGATACGCAGTATTTT.

This chain links TRBV6-6 with TRBJ2-1; D perhaps matches TRBD2 (5 bases). Deletions cut 8 bases from V and 9 bases from J, with 11 bases between. CDR1 is MNHNY and CDR2 is SVGAGI in the germline V gene (reference sequence). The CDR3 totals 11 residues. In DNA, the CDR3 is TGTGCCAGCTTACTCGAGGGTGAGCAGTTCTTC. This encodes CASLLEGEQFF.

The V and J genes are TRBV9 and TRBJ1-2; tentative D call: TRBD1 (5 bases). V lost 0 bases, J lost 3 bases, and 9 bases lay in between. The CDR3 covers 14 residues. CDR1 and CDR2 from the germline V gene are SGDLS and YYNGEE. CDR3 nucleotide sequence: TGTGCCAGCAGCGTAGGGGGGGACGACTATGGCTACACCTTC. It is translated as CASSVGGDDYGYTF.

The rearrangement links TRBV12-5 to TRBJ2-5, with no clear D. The CDR3 has 11 amino acids. V lost 7 bases to trimming and J lost 2 bases, with 5 bases between them. The germline CDR1 and CDR2 sequences are LGHNT and FRNRAP. CDR3 DNA sequence: TGTGCTAGTGTCCAGCAAGAGACCCAGTACTTC. Protein product: CASVQQETQYF.

The sample holds a few counts of this clone. The chain combines TRBV7-8 with TRBJ2-7; TRBD1 is a possible D gene (6 bases). Trimming shortened V by 8 bases and J by 4 bases, and 18 bases separated the two germline ends. Germline CDR1 is SGHVS and CDR2 is FQNEAQ. This CDR3 has 14 amino acids. CDR3 in DNA: TGTGCCAGCCTCCCCAGGGGTGACAGTTACGAGCAGTACTTC. Residues: CASLPRGDSYEQYF.